These T cell receptor beta chains were read from a single sample in a study of T cells in Graves' hyperthyroidism and ophthalmopathy. TCRdb called the multiplex PCR reads again in MiXCR, with one record for every CDR3 protein. This sample has about 580,000 distinct CDR3 sequences, with roughly 14% found just once. Sequencing was carried out using blood. The receptors were sampled from a woman aged 25 to 45 with Graves' hyperthyroidism that later progressed to Graves' ophthalmopathy. Each CDR3 is given with its conserved first and last residue. The D gene is left open where the match is weak. For some rows the clone size is stated as once, few or many, or as a class when expanded; others skip it.

d_gene	len	v_gene	abundance	j_gene	CDR3aa	CDR3nt
NA	14	TRBV5-1	NA	TRBJ2-2	CASHRGSGTGELFF	TGCGCCAGTCATCGAGGGAGTGGGACCGGGGAGCTGTTTTTT
NA	17	TRBV28	once	TRBJ1-2	CASTPLGNPRLNYGYTF	TGTGCCAGCACCCCCTTGGGCAATCCTAGACTAAACTATGGCTACACCTTC
NA	15	TRBV7-9	many	TRBJ2-5	CASSVTLGVGETQYF	TGTGCCAGCAGCGTAACCCTAGGGGTAGGGGAGACCCAGTACTTC
NA	15	TRBV5-5	NA	TRBJ2-7	CASSLRASETYEQYF	TGTGCCAGCAGCTTAAGGGCTAGCGAGACCTACGAGCAGTACTTC
NA	17	TRBV13	few	TRBJ2-7	CASSLGRGLSGSYEQYF	TGTGCCAGCAGCTTGGGAAGGGGCCTATCGGGATCCTACGAGCAGTACTTC
TRBD1	15	TRBV12-3/TRBV12-4	many	TRBJ2-1	CASSIDRGRGDEQFF	TGTGCCAGCAGTATTGACAGGGGGCGCGGGGATGAGCAGTTCTTC
NA	18	TRBV4-1	NA	TRBJ2-2	CASSQVSYLAIRTGELFF	TGCGCCAGCAGCCAAGTAAGCTACTTAGCGATCCGCACCGGGGAGCTGTTTTTT
TRBD1	13	TRBV19	many	TRBJ1-2	CASSPGQGIGYTF	TGTGCCAGTAGCCCGGGACAGGGGATCGGCTACACCTTC
NA	15	TRBV28	NA	TRBJ1-3	CASRSVGKAGNTIYF	TGTGCCAGCCGAAGTGTAGGGAAGGCTGGAAACACCATATATTTT
NA	13	TRBV12-3/TRBV12-4	NA	TRBJ1-1	CASSFSGGPEAFF	TGTGCCAGCAGTTTCTCGGGGGGCCCTGAAGCTTTCTTT
NA	14	TRBV24-1	many	TRBJ2-5	CATSDLRGSETQYF	TGTGCCACCAGTGATTTGAGGGGTAGCGAGACCCAGTACTTC
TRBD2	17	TRBV2	many	TRBJ2-1	CASSPGTSGNWADEQFF	TGTGCCAGCAGTCCTGGGACTAGCGGGAATTGGGCCGATGAGCAGTTCTTC
NA	14	TRBV30	many	TRBJ1-6	CAWSVLRGGSPLHF	TGTGCCTGGAGTGTACTCCGAGGGGGTTCACCCCTCCACTTT
NA	12	TRBV6-2/TRBV6-3	few	TRBJ1-1	CASRVWGGEAFF	TGTGCCAGCAGGGTCTGGGGGGGTGAAGCTTTCTTT
TRBD2	15	TRBV5-5	many	TRBJ2-3	CASSSGTSDPDTQYF	TGTGCCAGCAGCTCCGGGACTAGCGACCCAGATACGCAGTATTTT